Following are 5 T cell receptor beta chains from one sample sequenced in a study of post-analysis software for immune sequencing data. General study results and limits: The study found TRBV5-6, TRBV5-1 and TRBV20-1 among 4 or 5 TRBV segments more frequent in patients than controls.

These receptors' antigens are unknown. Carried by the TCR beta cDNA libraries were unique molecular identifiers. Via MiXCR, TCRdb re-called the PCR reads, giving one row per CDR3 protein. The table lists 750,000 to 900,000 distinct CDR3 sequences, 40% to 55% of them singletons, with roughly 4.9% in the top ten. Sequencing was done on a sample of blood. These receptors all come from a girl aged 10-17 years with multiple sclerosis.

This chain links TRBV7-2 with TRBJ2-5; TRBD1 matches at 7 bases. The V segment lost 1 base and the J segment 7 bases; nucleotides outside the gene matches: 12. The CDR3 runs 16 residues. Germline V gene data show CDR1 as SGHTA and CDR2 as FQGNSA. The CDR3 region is CASSLGVGQWEGTQYF. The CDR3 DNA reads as TGTGCCAGCAGCTTAGGAGTGGGACAGTGGGAAGGGACCCAGTACTTC.

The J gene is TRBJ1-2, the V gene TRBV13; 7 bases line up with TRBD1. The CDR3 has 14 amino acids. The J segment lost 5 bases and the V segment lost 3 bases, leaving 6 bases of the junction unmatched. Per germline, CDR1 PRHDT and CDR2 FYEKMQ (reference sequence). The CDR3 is CASSFWDSSYGYTF. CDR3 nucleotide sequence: TGTGCCAGCAGCTTTTGGGACAGCTCATATGGCTACACCTTC.

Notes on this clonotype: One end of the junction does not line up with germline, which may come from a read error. The CDR3 DNA is TGTGCCAGCAGTTCAACAGGGTTCGGGTCCTACGAGCGGTACTTC. Protein sequence: CASSSTGFGSYERYF. The chain joins TRBV27 to TRBJ2-7; D might be TRBD1 (6 bases). Germline CDR1 reads MNHEY; CDR2 reads SMNVEV (reference sequence). This CDR3 has 15 amino acids.

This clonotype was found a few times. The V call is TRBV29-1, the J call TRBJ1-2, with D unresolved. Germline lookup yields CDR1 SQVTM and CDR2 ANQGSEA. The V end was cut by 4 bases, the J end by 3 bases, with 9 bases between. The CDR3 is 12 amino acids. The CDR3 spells CSVAPTDYGYTF. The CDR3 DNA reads TGCAGCGTTGCCCCGACTGACTATGGCTACACCTTC.

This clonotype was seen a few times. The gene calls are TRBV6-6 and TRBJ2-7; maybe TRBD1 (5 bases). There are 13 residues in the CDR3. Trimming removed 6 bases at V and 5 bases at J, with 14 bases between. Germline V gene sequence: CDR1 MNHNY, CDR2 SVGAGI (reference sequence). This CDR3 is CASSPDSMNEQYF. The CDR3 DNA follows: TGTGCCAGCAGCCCCGACAGTATGAACGAGCAGTACTTC.